This entry lists 21 T cell receptor beta chains sequenced from one sample in a study of T cell repertoires in cytomegalovirus infection. These receptors lack a known antigen. TCRdb passed the reads through MiXCR, listing each CDR3 protein once. Found here are hundreds of thousands of distinct CDR3 sequences, around 35% of them singletons; the top ten hold 17%. Material: cultured PBMCs, obtained from culture after CMV antigen stimulation. The receptors come from a human donor in good health (CMV status not recorded). Some clones in this sample may be carry-over from other donors' samples.

This clonotype was counted a few times. The rearrangement links TRBV27 to TRBJ1-3, with TRBD1 as a possible D gene (5 bases). The length of the CDR3 is 14 residues. CDR1 is MNHEY, CDR2 SMNVEV, per germline (reference sequence). Trimming shortened V by 6 bases and J by 3 bases, and 12 bases separated the two germline ends. The CDR3 bases are TGTGCCAGCAGCAGGGTGGGTGGTGGAAACACCATATATTTT. Amino acids: CASSRVGGGNTIYF.

This clonotype was detected only a few times. The chain uses TRBV27 and TRBJ2-7; 7 bases map to TRBD1. J lost 4 bases, V lost 5 bases, and 11 bases had no gene match. CDR1 MNHEY and CDR2 SMNVEV come from the germline V gene (reference sequence). The length of the CDR3 is 15 residues. The CDR3 DNA reads TGTGCCAGCAGTCGGACAGGCTGGGTTGGGTACGAGCAGTACTTC. The encoded protein is CASSRTGWVGYEQYF.

V gene TRBV5-6 combines with J gene TRBJ1-2; D remains ambiguous. In germline, CDR1 is SGHDT, CDR2 YYEEEE. Between the trimmed V and J ends, which lost 0 bases and 4 bases, there was a span of 7 bases. The CDR3 length is 13 residues. CDR3 nucleotides: TGTGCCAGCAGCTTGGACGGTACCTATGGCTACACCTTC. Encoded protein: CASSLDGTYGYTF.

CDR3 in DNA: TGTGCCAGTCGGGGACAGCACTCTGGGGCCAACGTCCTGACTTTC. It specifies CASRGQHSGANVLTF. The chain carries TRBV19 and TRBJ2-6; 7 positions agree with TRBD1. V gave up 8 bases and J gave up 0 bases; unmatched junction bases: 4. CDR1 and CDR2 from the germline V gene are LNHDA and SQIVND (reference sequence). The CDR3 contains 15 residues. The full variable domain, in which reference TRBV19 and TRBJ2-6 provide the parts outside the CDR3, is DGGITQSPKYLFRKEGQNVTLSCEQNLNHDAMYWYRQDPGQGLRLIYYSQIVNDFQKGDIAEGYSVSREKKESFPLTVTSAQKNPTAFYLCASRGQHSGANVLTFGAGSRLTVL.

About this clonotype itself: A single base separates this from a much larger clone, so it may be a read error. Without the conserved terminal phenylalanine or tryptophan, this CDR3 likely stems from a read error. The rearrangement uses TRBV5-1 and TRBJ2-7; D perhaps matches TRBD1 (7 bases). Germline loops: CDR1 SGHRS, CDR2 YFSETQ. The CDR3 is 14 amino acids. Trimming shortened V by 2 bases and J by 4 bases, and 13 bases separated the two germline ends. CDR3 loop: CASSFGGQSYEQYL. In nucleotides, the CDR3 is TGCGCCAGCAGCTTCGGGGGACAGTCTTACGAGCAGTACTTA.

This sequence joins TRBV6-1 and TRBJ2-7, with a tentative D call TRBD1 (5 bases). Germline-derived CDR1 and CDR2 are MNHNS and SASEGT. The CDR3 runs 14 residues. V dropped 7 bases and J dropped 6 bases, with 19 bases sitting between them. The CDR3 DNA reads as TGTGCCAGCACCAGAGGCAGGGTAGGGTCCGAGCAGTACTTC. Protein: CASTRGRVGSEQYF.

The chain is built from TRBV2 and TRBJ1-1, with 7 positions matching TRBD1. The germline V gene has CDR1 SNHLY and CDR2 FYNNEI. The V and J ends lost 8 bases and 5 bases, in that order; junction bases with no gene match: 11. The CDR3 spans 14 residues. Here the CDR3 DNA reads TGTGCCAGCCAGACCTCCCAGGGGGGGACTGAAGCTTTCTTT. It codes for CASQTSQGGTEAFF.

In its sample, this clonotype was seen many times. V gene TRBV7-2 combines with J gene TRBJ2-1, with D uncertain. V lost 1 base and J lost 4, with 11 bases in between. The CDR3 sequence is 15 residues long. CDR1 and CDR2 (germline): SGHTA, FQGNSA. The CDR3 bases are TGTGCCAGCAGCTTAGATTCGGACGAGTACAATGAGCAGTTCTTC. It encodes CASSLDSDEYNEQFF.

This clonotype was observed a handful of times. V gene TRBV28 combines with J gene TRBJ1-1; D possibly corresponds to TRBD1 (5 bases). CDR1 and CDR2 (germline): MDHEN, SYDVKM. The CDR3 length is 16 residues. Deletions cut 6 bases from V and 1 base from J, with 18 bases between. The CDR3 is CASSLTSLTGNTEAFF. DNA for the CDR3: TGTGCCAGCAGCCTAACCTCCCTCACAGGGAACACTGAAGCTTTCTTT. The complete variable domain, with remaining parts taken from reference TRBV28 and TRBJ1-1, reads DVKVTQSSRYLVKRTGEKVFLECVQDMDHENMFWYRQDPGLGLRLIYFSYDVKMKEKGDIPEGYSVSREKKERFSLILESASTNQTSMYLCASSLTSLTGNTEAFFGQGTRLTVV.

This chain uses TRBV7-8 with TRBJ2-5, with TRBD1 as a possible D gene (6 bases). The germline V and J ends were trimmed by 7 bases and 5 bases, with 17 bases remaining between them. The germline CDR1 and CDR2 sequences are SGHVS and FQNEAQ. The CDR3 length is 14 residues. The CDR3 coding sequence is TGTGCCAGCACCACAGTAACAGGGCCGGAGACCCAGTACTTC. This translates into CASTTVTGPETQYF.

J is TRBJ1-2 and V is TRBV27; D may be TRBD1 (5 bases). The CDR3 contains 15 residues. CDR1 and CDR2 from the germline V gene are MNHEY and SMNVEV (reference sequence). Trimming took off 5 bases at V and 3 bases at J, with 16 bases between the two ends. CDR3 residues: CASSTGGGYDYGYTF. Here the CDR3 DNA reads TGTGCCAGCAGTACTGGGGGAGGGTATGACTATGGCTACACCTTC.

This clonotype has just a few counts. The chain has TRBV12-3 or TRBV12-4 and TRBJ2-2, with D hard to call. Trimming shortened V by 2 bases and J by 7 bases, and 14 bases separated the two germline ends. This CDR3 comprises 15 residues. The CDR3 nucleotides are TGTGCCAGCAGTTTAAATCGTCGGGCGATCGGGGAGCTGTTTTTT. It yields the protein CASSLNRRAIGELFF.

The gene calls are TRBV20-1 and TRBJ1-3; D remains ambiguous. V was pared by 5 bases and J by 6 bases, with 8 bases between. The germline CDR1 and CDR2 sequences are DFQATT and SNEGSKA (reference sequence). The CDR3 sequence is 11 residues long. The CDR3 DNA follows: TGCAGTGCTTCCCGCGCAAACACCATATATTTT. Encoded protein: CSASRANTIYF.

V and J are TRBV11-2 and TRBJ2-3; D uncertain. Germline loops: CDR1 SGHAT, CDR2 FQNNGV. Trimming removed 1 base at V and 0 bases at J, with 11 bases between. The CDR3 covers 16 residues. The CDR3 is CASSLGQVTSTDTQYF. CDR3 DNA sequence: TGTGCCAGCAGCTTAGGCCAGGTTACTAGCACAGATACGCAGTATTTT.

This clonotype was counted only a few times. The rearrangement uses TRBV12-3 or TRBV12-4 and TRBJ1-5; 7 nucleotides line up with TRBD1. The junction had 8 bases not matched to a gene; V was cut back by 3 bases and J by 0 bases. This CDR3 has 17 residues. The CDR3 region is CASSFTGVGYSNQPQHF. As DNA, the CDR3 is TGTGCCAGCAGTTTTACAGGGGTAGGTTATAGCAATCAGCCCCAGCATTTT.

This clonotype showed up just a few times. The chain uses TRBV18 and TRBJ2-7, with D possibly being TRBD1 (6 bases). The germline CDR1 and CDR2 sequences are KGHSH and LQKENI. Trimming removed 3 bases from V and 3 bases from J, with 18 bases in between. The CDR3 is 16 residues long. The CDR3 coding sequence is TGTGCCAGCTCACCGCTAAGATCCAGGACAGTCTACGAGCAGTACTTC. Its translation: CASSPLRSRTVYEQYF.

V is TRBV2 and J is TRBJ2-3, with a possible D match to TRBD1 (6 bases). The germline V and J ends were trimmed by 4 bases and 0 bases, with 11 bases remaining between them. The CDR3 totals 15 residues. Germline V gives CDR1 SNHLY, CDR2 FYNNEI. The chain's CDR3 is CASSADSASTDTQYF. The CDR3, as DNA: TGTGCCAGCAGTGCGGACAGTGCTAGCACAGATACGCAGTATTTT.

The chain combines TRBV2 with TRBJ1-3; D remains unclear. Germline V gene data show CDR1 as SNHLY and CDR2 as FYNNEI. This CDR3 is built from 12 residues. V shed 3 bases and J shed 3 bases, with 3 bases lying between them. The CDR3 coding sequence is TGTGCCAGCAGTGATCTTGGAAACACCATATATTTT. This sequence encodes CASSDLGNTIYF.

This clonotype was counted only a few times. V usage is TRBV12-3 or TRBV12-4 and J usage is TRBJ1-6; D unclear. This CDR3 has 16 amino acids. Trimming pared 2 bases from V and 6 bases from J, leaving 14 bases between. CDR3 protein: CASSLFGVLVNSPLHF. The CDR3 nucleotides read TGTGCCAGCAGTTTATTCGGGGTCCTGGTTAATTCACCCCTCCACTTT.

This clonotype was seen many times. This chain uses TRBV9 with TRBJ2-5; D tentatively reads TRBD1 or TRBD2 (5 bases each). CDR1 and CDR2 (germline): SGDLS, YYNGEE. The CDR3 is 12 residues long. V was shortened by 3 bases and J by 4 bases, with 7 bases between the two germline ends. CDR3 in amino acids: CASSGGRETQYF. The CDR3 DNA reads TGTGCCAGCAGCGGGGGGAGAGAGACCCAGTACTTC.

This chain links TRBV3-1 with TRBJ1-1; D gene ambiguous. V lost 0 bases to trimming and J lost 1 base, with 12 bases between them. Germline V gives CDR1 LGHDT, CDR2 YNNKEL (reference sequence). This CDR3 region has 16 residues. The CDR3 bases are TGTGCCAGCAGCCAAGATTTTTCAGGAGGGAACACTGAAGCTTTCTTT. Translation: CASSQDFSGGNTEAFF.